This is a list of T cell receptor beta chains from one sample in a study of cytomegalovirus exposure and HLA in healthy donors. Generated by immunoSEQ multiplex PCR, the TCRdb table keeps only in-frame clones and is missing some. Of around 150,000 clones detected, roughly 91% appear once; the ten largest clones hold just under 3%. Sequencing input: PBMCs. These receptors came from a man younger than 30 in good health and CMV-seronegative. Both conserved end residues are part of each CDR3. A D gene is named only where the DNA matches it firmly. Not every row has a clone size; where given, it reads once, few, many or a size class.

TRBJ1-5 | TRBD1 | . | TRBV19 | TGTGCCACGGGACAGTTCAATCAGCCCCAGCATTTT | CATGQFNQPQHF
TRBJ1-4 | . | . | TRBV6-6 | TGTGCCACGCGGACTCCGGCTAATGAAAAACTGTTTTTT | CATRTPANEKLFF
TRBJ2-1 | TRBD2 | . | TRBV4-2 | TGTGCCAGCAGCCAAGACGGGACTAGCGGTTTCTTTTCCTCCTACAATGAGCAGTTCTTC | CASSQDGTSGFFSSYNEQFF
TRBJ2-2 | TRBD1 | . | TRBV10-3 | TGTGCCACCGGTGGGACAGGACGGACCGGGGAGCTGTTTTTT | CATGGTGRTGELFF
TRBJ2-1 | TRBD2 | . | TRBV5-1 | TGCGCCAGCAGCTCGGGACTAGGGGCCTACAATGAGCAGTTCTTC | CASSSGLGAYNEQFF
TRBJ1-5 | TRBD1 | . | TRBV27 | TGTGCCAGCAGTTTTTCAGGGGGCGGGCAGCCCCAGCATTTT | CASSFSGGGQPQHF
TRBJ2-7 | . | . | TRBV11-2 | TGTGCCAGCAGCTCGTACGAGCAGTACTTC | CASSSYEQYF
TRBJ2-1 | . | . | TRBV6-1 | TGTGCCAGCGCGGTAGTTAATGAGCAGTTCTTC | CASAVVNEQFF
TRBJ2-3 | . | . | TRBV5-6 | TGTGCCAGCAGCGTACGGGTCCGGAGGTCGCTGCGCACAGATACGCAGTATTTT | CASSVRVRRSLRTDTQYF
TRBJ1-4 | . | . | TRBV7-8 | TGTGCCAGCAGCTTCTATCTAGGGGGTGAAAAACTGTTTTTT | CASSFYLGGEKLFF
TRBJ2-3 | TRBD2 | . | TRBV2 | TGTGCCAGCAGTGAAATAGTCTACGGGAAGCGGGGGGTTGTTGATACGCAGTATTTT | CASSEIVYGKRGVVDTQYF
TRBJ2-1 | . | . | TRBV4-2 | TGTGCCAGCAGCCAAGACAGGGCTTATGAGCAGTTCTTC | CASSQDRAYEQFF
TRBJ1-2 | . | . | TRBV7-9 | TGTGCCAGCAGCCGTCAGGGATATGACTATGGCTACACCTTC | CASSRQGYDYGYTF
TRBJ2-7 | . | . | TRBV27 | TGTGCCAGCAGCGCCGGGACACGCTTCTACGAGCAGTACTTC | CASSAGTRFYEQYF
TRBJ2-7 | TRBD1 | . | TRBV10-1 | TGCGCCAGCAGTGATGGAGGGACAGGGGCCCACGAGCAGTACTTC | CASSDGGTGAHEQYF
TRBJ2-7 | TRBD1 | . | TRBV5-1 | TGCGCCAGCAGGTTTCGGACAGGGGGGACCTACGAGCAGTACTTC | CASRFRTGGTYEQYF
TRBJ1-5 | . | once | TRBV4-2 | TGTGCCAGCAGCCACGAAGGGCAGGGTGATCAGCCCCAGCATTTT | CASSHEGQGDQPQHF
TRBJ2-2 | . | . | TRBV5-1 | TGCGCCAGCAAAGGCAGCGAGAACACCGGGGAGCTGTTTTTT | CASKGSENTGELFF
TRBJ2-1 | . | . | TRBV29-1 | TGCAGCGTTGAAGTCCGAGACAATGAGCAGTTCTTC | CSVEVRDNEQFF
TRBJ2-5 | TRBD1 | . | TRBV18 | TGTGCCAGCTCACCTCTTTACCGGGACAGGGGGCCCGAAGAGACCCAGTACTTC | CASSPLYRDRGPEETQYF
TRBJ1-3 | . | . | TRBV4-3 | TGCGCCAGCAGCCAAGTCCCGGGTTCTGGAAACACCATATATTTT | CASSQVPGSGNTIYF
TRBJ2-1 | TRBD2 | . | TRBV7-6 | TGTGCCAGCAGGGGACTAGGGGAGCAGTTCTTC | CASRGLGEQFF
TRBJ1-2 | TRBD1 | few | TRBV5-1 | TGCGCCAGCAGCCGGGACAGGGGGAACTATGGCTACACCTTC | CASSRDRGNYGYTF
TRBJ2-1 | . | . | TRBV27 | TGTGCCAGCACGGACGGGGACTCCTACAATGAGCAGTTCTTC | CASTDGDSYNEQFF
TRBJ2-7 | . | . | TRBV29-1 | TGCAGCGTTGAAGGGGGCAGAAAGTACGAGCAGTACTTC | CSVEGGRKYEQYF
TRBJ2-1 | TRBD1 | . | TRBV7-8 | TGTGCCAGCAGCTTACAGGGGGCTTTCCCGGATGAGCAGTTCTTC | CASSLQGAFPDEQFF
TRBJ2-2 | TRBD1 | . | TRBV30 | TGTGCCTGGAGCTGGACAGGGGGCTACGGGGAGCTGTTTTTT | CAWSWTGGYGELFF
TRBJ1-5 | . | . | TRBV28 | TGTGCCAGCAGTTTATCAGGCCCCAATCAGCCCCAGCATTTT | CASSLSGPNQPQHF
TRBJ2-7 | TRBD1 | once | TRBV7-9 | TGTGCCAGCAGCTTTCCCCTGTCGGGACAGAACTCCTACGAGCAGTACTTC | CASSFPLSGQNSYEQYF
TRBJ2-1 | TRBD1 | . | TRBV29-1 | TGCAGCGTTGTAGGGGGCCGGGGTTCCTACAATGAGCAGTTCTTC | CSVVGGRGSYNEQFF
TRBJ1-1 | . | . | TRBV7-2 | TGTGCCAGCAGCCTGGACAAGAACACTGAAGCTTTCTTT | CASSLDKNTEAFF
TRBJ1-1 | TRBD1 | . | TRBV28 | TGTGCCAGCAGCCTTACGAGGGGGCCGAACACTGAAGCTTTCTTT | CASSLTRGPNTEAFF
TRBJ2-3 | . | many | TRBV7-2 | TGTGCCAGCAGCTCGGACTACCTTAGCACAGATACGCAGTATTTT | CASSSDYLSTDTQYF
TRBJ1-2 | . | . | TRBV28 | TGTGCCAGCAGTTTTTTGGAGGGGATGGGCTACACCTTC | CASSFLEGMGYTF
TRBJ2-1 | TRBD1 | . | TRBV28 | TGTGCCAGCAGTTCCACCCACAGGGGGCGCAATGAGCAGTTCTTC | CASSSTHRGRNEQFF
TRBJ1-5 | TRBD1 | . | TRBV15 | TGTGCCACCAGCAGAGCCCGCGACAGGGTCGATCAGCCCCAGCATTTT | CATSRARDRVDQPQHF
TRBJ1-5 | TRBD1 | . | TRBV28 | TGTGCCAGCAGTTTTTTTCAGGGGGGCGAACAGCCCCAGCATTTT | CASSFFQGGEQPQHF
TRBJ1-6 | TRBD1 | . | TRBV19 | TGTGCCAGTAGTAAGGAGACAGGGGCTTCACCCCTCCACTTT | CASSKETGASPLHF
TRBJ2-5 | TRBD1 | . | TRBV5-4 | TGTGCCAGCAGCATCGGACAGGGACAAGAGACCCAGTACTTC | CASSIGQGQETQYF
TRBJ2-1 | TRBD1 | . | TRBV29-1 | TGCAGCGTTCGCACCGGGACAGGGGGGTACAATGAGCAGTTCTTC | CSVRTGTGGYNEQFF